These 9 T cell receptor beta chains were all obtained from the same sample, sequenced in a study of shared clonotypes between healthy human individuals (TCRdb year 2020). The library came from the immunoSEQ multiplex PCR assay. In its TCRdb copy, this immuneACCESS table keeps in-frame sequences only and misses some clones. Where compared with another copy, unresolved V genes explain less than half of these, and the others have no known cause. The table for this sample lists 1.5 million to 2.5 million clones; over 85% of them were counted only once. Of the sample, less than 1.5% falls within the top ten clones. CD8 naive samples were obtained by positive selection for CCR7 among CD45RO-negative cells, yielding a CD45RA+CCR7+ population from which TemRA cells were excluded. Sequences were obtained from naive CD8+ T cells sorted from blood. The label giving this sample's cell subset or site can be read as: CD45RA+CCR7+. The receptor set was obtained from a man younger than 30 in good health.

This clone was recorded once. The chain combines TRBV28 with TRBJ1-2; D is undetermined. The CDR3 covers 13 residues. CDR1 is MDHEN, CDR2 SYDVKM, per germline. Trimming took off 2 bases at V and 4 bases at J, with 8 bases between the two ends. CDR3: CASSLGSFYGYTF. DNA for the CDR3: TGTGCCAGCAGTTTAGGCAGTTTCTATGGCTACACCTTC.

Worth noting for this clone: Other nucleotide sequences from this sample produce the same CDR3. V is TRBV4-1 and J is TRBJ2-7, with D perhaps TRBD1 or TRBD2 (6 bases each). In germline, CDR1 is MGHRA, CDR2 YSYEKL. The V end was cut by 3 bases, the J end by 0 bases, with 9 bases between. This CDR3 region has 14 residues. The CDR3 loop reads CASSQRDISYEQYF. The CDR3 DNA reads as TGCGCCAGCAGCCAGCGGGACATCTCCTACGAGCAGTACTTC.

This sequence joins TRBV7-9 and TRBJ2-7, with D perhaps matching TRBD1 or TRBD2 (6 bases each). This CDR3 spans 17 amino acids. The V gene lost 3 bases and the J gene lost 2 bases, with 20 bases spanning the gap. CDR1 and CDR2 from the germline V gene are SEHNR and FQNEAQ (reference sequence). The CDR3 DNA is TGTGCCAGCAGCTTCCCCACAAGGGGGGCTCTTACCTACGAGCAGTACTTC. Translating gives CASSFPTRGALTYEQYF.

This clone has just one count. The chain recombines TRBV7-9 with TRBJ2-5, with TRBD1 identical over 9 bases. The CDR3 runs 15 residues. After removal of 1 base from V and 4 bases from J, the junction contained 4 bases not matched to a gene. Germline loops: CDR1 SEHNR, CDR2 FQNEAQ (reference sequence). The CDR3 sequence: CASSLGTGEAETQYF. CDR3 nucleotides: TGTGCCAGCAGCTTAGGGACAGGGGAAGCAGAGACCCAGTACTTC.

CDR3 region: CASSLVGVLYNSPLHF. The CDR3 region has the DNA TGTGCCAGCAGCTTAGTGGGGGTTCTCTATAATTCACCCCTCCACTTT. The rearrangement uses TRBV7-9 and TRBJ1-6; D possibly corresponds to TRBD1 (5 bases). The CDR3 totals 16 residues. V was cut by 1 base and J by 3 bases, with 10 bases left in between. CDR1 is SEHNR and CDR2 is FQNEAQ in the germline V gene (reference sequence).

This sequence joins TRBV27 and TRBJ1-5, with D tentatively TRBD1 (6 bases). V was clipped by 2 bases and J by 7 bases, with 12 bases between them. This CDR3 is built from 14 residues. CDR1 is MNHEY, CDR2 SMNVEV, per germline (reference sequence). CDR3 in DNA: TGTGCCAGCAGTTTAATAGGGGGACGGCAGCCCCAGCATTTT. It specifies CASSLIGGRQPQHF.

The chain links TRBV2 to TRBJ2-4; a possible D gene is TRBD1 (7 bases). Trimming removed 11 bases from V and 0 bases from J, with 14 bases in between. CDR1 and CDR2 (germline): SNHLY, FYNNEI. The CDR3 runs 14 residues. CDR3 DNA sequence: TGTGCCGGAGGGACAGAATTAGCCAAAAACATTCAGTACTTC. Encoded protein: CAGGTELAKNIQYF.

The chain links TRBV4-3 to TRBJ1-2, with D possibly TRBD1 on 6 matching bases. The V end lost 0 bases, the J end lost 6 bases, and 14 bases lay between the germline ends. Germline V gene lookup returns CDR1 LGHNA and CDR2 YSLEER. This CDR3 has 15 amino acids. CDR3 residues: CASSQDSGGGHGYTF. The DNA of the CDR3 is TGCGCCAGCAGCCAAGATAGTGGGGGGGGCCATGGCTACACCTTC.

This clone is a singleton in its sample. The chain uses TRBV7-3 and TRBJ2-1; 10 bases are a match to TRBD2. The CDR3 extends over 15 amino acids. J gave up 8 bases and V 3 bases, and 7 bases lay outside the gene matches. Germline CDR1 is SGHTA and CDR2 is FQGTGA. Here the CDR3 reads CASSFVAGGSHEQFF. CDR3 DNA: TGTGCCAGCAGCTTCGTAGCGGGGGGCTCCCATGAGCAGTTCTTC. The entire variable domain, with the rest obtained from reference TRBV7-3 and TRBJ2-1, is as follows: GAGVSQTPSNKVTEKGKYVELRCDPISGHTALYWYRQSLGQGPEFLIYFQGTGAADDSGLPNDRFFAVRPEGSVSTLKIQRTERGDSAVYLCASSFVAGGSHEQFFGPGTRLTVL.